These 31 T cell receptor beta chains were all obtained from the same sample, sequenced in a study of neurological immune-mediated disorders. TCRdb reprocessed the 5' RACE reads with MiXCR, giving one entry per CDR3 protein. This sample has about 60,000 distinct CDR3 sequences, with approximately 4.1% found just once. The sequenced material came from PBMCs. These receptors were collected from a man aged 50 or older with multiple sclerosis.

This clonotype was detected many times. The rearrangement links TRBV29-1 to TRBJ2-7; D perhaps matches TRBD2 (6 bases). This CDR3 is built from 13 residues. Looked up from germline, CDR1 is SQVTM and CDR2 is ANQGSEA. The germline V and J ends were trimmed by 5 bases and 2 bases, with 13 bases remaining between them. The CDR3 sequence: CSVTGTAAYEQYF. Written as DNA, the CDR3 is TGCAGCGTTACCGGGACTGCAGCCTACGAGCAGTACTTC.

This clonotype was seen ten or more times. The rearrangement links TRBV5-1 to TRBJ2-7; D possibly corresponds to TRBD1 (6 bases). The V end was cut by 1 base, the J end by 7 bases, with 15 bases between. Germline V gives CDR1 SGHRS, CDR2 YFSETQ. The CDR3 covers 14 residues. The CDR3 loop reads CASSLTGQHFEQYF. The CDR3 region has the DNA TGCGCCAGCAGCTTGACGGGACAACATTTTGAGCAGTACTTC.

Ten or more counts support this clonotype. The V call is TRBV7-9, the J call TRBJ1-1; maybe TRBD1 (6 bases). Germline V gene lookup returns CDR1 SEHNR and CDR2 FQNEAQ (reference sequence). With 5 bases removed from V and 7 bases from J, the gap between germline ends came to 11 bases. CDR3 length: 12 residues. The CDR3 protein is CASSPGDLEAFF. The CDR3 coding sequence is TGTGCCAGCAGCCCAGGGGACCTTGAAGCTTTCTTT.

There are many counts of this clonotype. This chain uses TRBV29-1 with TRBJ2-2, with a weak D call TRBD2 (6 bases). Germline CDR1 reads SQVTM; CDR2 reads ANQGSEA. V dropped 3 bases and J dropped 7 bases, with 9 bases sitting between them. This CDR3 is 12 amino acids long. CDR3 protein: CSVEEGSGELFF. The CDR3 DNA sequence: TGCAGCGTTGAGGAGGGCAGCGGGGAGCTGTTTTTT.

Concerning this clonotype: A much larger clone is a single base away; this may be a read error. This chain connects TRBV3-1 to TRBJ1-1; unclear D gene. Deletions cut 5 bases from V and 10 bases from J, with 14 bases between. The CDR3 contains 12 residues. The V gene's germline CDR1 is LGHDT and CDR2 YNNKEL (reference sequence). The CDR3 protein is CASSKERAGAFF. In nucleotides, the CDR3 is TGTGCCAGCAGCAAGGAGAGGGCAGGAGCTTTCTTT.

The table lists this clonotype with a few counts. CDR3 nucleotides: TGTGCCAGCAGCGTCGGAGGGATGGCGCAGTATTTT. It is translated as CASSVGGMAQYF. V is TRBV7-2 and J is TRBJ2-3; a possible D gene is TRBD2 (6 bases). The germline V gene encodes CDR1 SGHTA and CDR2 FQGNSA. Trimming removed 5 bases at V and 10 bases at J, with 13 bases between. The CDR3 loop spans 12 amino acids.

This clonotype was found many times. The chain couples TRBV28 to TRBJ2-5; D is ambiguous. Germline CDR1 is MDHEN and CDR2 is SYDVKM. V gave up 1 base and J gave up 5 bases, with 8 bases separating them. This CDR3 has 13 amino acids. Here the CDR3 reads CASSLSEWETQYF. The CDR3 nucleotides read TGTGCCAGCAGTTTATCAGAGTGGGAGACCCAGTACTTC. Full variable domain (remainder filled in from reference TRBV28 and TRBJ2-5): DVKVTQSSRYLVKRTGEKVFLECVQDMDHENMFWYRQDPGLGLRLIYFSYDVKMKEKGDIPEGYSVSREKKERFSLILESASTNQTSMYLCASSLSEWETQYFGPGTRLLVL.

This clonotype was recorded many times. V usage is TRBV28 and J usage is TRBJ2-1, with no clear D. The V and J ends lost 7 bases and 4 bases respectively, with 5 bases between them. In germline, CDR1 is MDHEN, CDR2 SYDVKM. The CDR3 consists of 11 residues. The CDR3 is CASTGYNEQFF. The CDR3 DNA follows: TGTGCCAGCACTGGGTACAATGAGCAGTTCTTC.

The V gene is TRBV20-1, the J gene TRBJ2-7; 9 nucleotides agree with TRBD2. Germline V gene data show CDR1 as DFQATT and CDR2 as SNEGSKA (reference sequence). The CDR3 extends over 17 amino acids. The V segment lost 5 bases and the J segment 0 bases; nucleotides outside the gene matches: 14. The CDR3 coding sequence is TGCAGTGCTCCTAACTATATCCCTAGCGGGATCTCCTACGAGCAGTACTTC. Translation gives CSAPNYIPSGISYEQYF.

The table lists this clonotype with a few counts. The V call is TRBV2, the J call TRBJ1-5; TRBD1 matches at 11 bases. There are 21 residues in the CDR3. The V gene end was trimmed by 6 bases and the J gene end by 0 bases; junction bases not matched to a gene: 19. CDR1 and CDR2 (germline): SNHLY, FYNNEI. CDR3 sequence reads: CASRDDRWDRGALNSNQPQHF. In nucleotides, the CDR3 is TGTGCCAGCAGGGACGACCGGTGGGACAGGGGGGCCCTGAATAGCAATCAGCCCCAGCATTTT.

This clonotype was counted between two and nine times. The junction departs from germline at one end; a sequencing error may be responsible. The chain has TRBV5-6 and TRBJ2-3, with D uncertain. The CDR3 length is 16 residues. Looked up from germline, CDR1 is SGHDT and CDR2 is YYEEEE. CDR3 protein: CASSLGPSLATATQYF. The CDR3 nucleotides are TGTGCCAGCAGCTTGGGACCAAGCTTGGCCACAGCTACGCAGTATTTT.

This clonotype has a count of ten or more. This sequence joins TRBV27 and TRBJ1-4, with unresolved D. Germline lookup yields CDR1 MNHEY and CDR2 SMNVEV (reference sequence). CDR3 length: 15 amino acids. V was cut by 5 bases and J by 2 bases, with 12 bases left in between. The CDR3 here is CASSLVWSTNEKLFF. CDR3 DNA sequence: TGTGCCAGCAGTCTCGTTTGGAGTACTAATGAAAAACTGTTTTTT.

This clonotype has at least ten counts. The J gene is TRBJ2-5, the V gene TRBV20-1; TRBD2 agrees at 8 bases. Germline V lookup: CDR1 DFQATT, CDR2 SNEGSKA (reference sequence). Trimming at V came to 2 bases and at J to 3 bases, leaving 8 bases not matched to a gene. This CDR3 has 15 residues. The CDR3 loop reads CSARFAGTREETQYF. In DNA form, the CDR3 reads TGCAGTGCTAGATTCGCCGGGACTAGGGAAGAGACCCAGTACTTC.

The chain employs TRBV20-1 and TRBJ1-1; D gene unclear. V shed 5 bases and J shed 11 bases, with 24 bases lying between them. Germline-derived CDR1 and CDR2 are DFQATT and SNEGSKA (reference sequence). This CDR3 comprises 14 residues. CDR3 amino acids: CSAAVGPWDSGAFF. Here the CDR3 DNA reads TGCAGTGCTGCAGTGGGCCCATGGGATAGTGGGGCTTTCTTT.

This clonotype was detected ten times or more. The V call is TRBV6-5, the J call TRBJ2-7; TRBD2 aligns across 8 bases. The CDR3 is made up of 16 amino acids. CDR1 is MNHEY and CDR2 is SVGAGI in the germline V gene. Trimming cost V 2 bases and J 2 bases; bases outside gene matches: 8. The CDR3 sequence is CASSYPSSGRTYEQYF. The CDR3 DNA reads TGTGCCAGCAGTTACCCCTCTAGCGGGCGAACCTACGAGCAGTACTTC.

This clonotype was found a few times. This chain links TRBV19 with TRBJ1-1; no clear D gene. CDR1 LNHDA and CDR2 SQIVND come from the germline V gene (reference sequence). CDR3 size: 10 residues. V was clipped by 9 bases and J by 3 bases, with 5 bases between them. The CDR3 loop is CASQDTEAFF. In nucleotides, the CDR3 is TGTGCCAGCCAGGACACTGAAGCTTTCTTT.

This clonotype was recorded many times. The chain uses TRBV6-6 and TRBJ1-4; D unresolved. This CDR3 has 13 amino acids. CDR1 is MNHNY, CDR2 SVGAGI, per germline (reference sequence). The V and J ends lost 10 bases and 7 bases respectively, with 16 bases between them. CDR3 in amino acids: CATLGPTGEKLFF. Here the CDR3 DNA reads TGTGCCACCCTTGGTCCTACGGGTGAAAAACTGTTTTTT.

The table lists this clonotype with many counts. The rearrangement uses TRBV20-1 and TRBJ1-1; D remains ambiguous. Germline V lookup: CDR1 DFQATT, CDR2 SNEGSKA (reference sequence). CDR3 size: 17 residues. V was clipped by 0 bases and J by 4 bases, with 21 bases between them. The CDR3 region is CSARDEVSSGWSTEAFF. CDR3 sequence (DNA): TGCAGTGCTAGAGATGAGGTTTCATCGGGTTGGAGCACTGAAGCTTTCTTT.

This clonotype showed up many times. The J gene is TRBJ2-7, the V gene TRBV20-1; tentatively, D is TRBD2 (6 bases). This CDR3 is built from 13 residues. V gave up 3 bases and J gave up 0 bases, with 9 bases separating them. The germline V gene encodes CDR1 DFQATT and CDR2 SNEGSKA (reference sequence). Here the CDR3 DNA reads TGCAGTGCTAGCGGGAGAACCTCCTACGAGCAGTACTTC. It specifies CSASGRTSYEQYF.

The chain recombines TRBV19 with TRBJ2-1; a weak D match, TRBD1 (6 bases). The V gene's germline CDR1 is LNHDA and CDR2 SQIVND (reference sequence). This CDR3 is 14 amino acids long. The V and J ends lost 5 bases and 4 bases respectively, with 12 bases between them. The CDR3 DNA is TGTGCCAGTAGTTCTGGGGGCATTTACAATGAGCAGTTCTTC. Its translation is CASSSGGIYNEQFF.

The V gene is TRBV7-3, the J gene TRBJ1-1, with TRBD1 as a possible D gene (5 bases). Trimming pared 1 base from V and 4 bases from J, leaving 10 bases between. There are 14 residues in the CDR3. Per germline, CDR1 SGHTA and CDR2 FQGTGA. The CDR3, as DNA: TGTGCCAGCAGCTTAAGAGGGACGGGCACTGAAGCTTTCTTT. Its translation is CASSLRGTGTEAFF.

In its sample, this clonotype was seen a few times. This may come from a read error, since a much larger clone is one base off. The chain employs TRBV30 and TRBJ1-1; D may be TRBD1 (5 bases). Germline CDR1 and CDR2: GTSNPN and SVGIG (reference sequence). Deletions cut 3 bases from V and 6 bases from J, with 8 bases between. There are 11 residues in the CDR3. Here the CDR3 reads CAWRVGAEAFF. As DNA, the CDR3 is TGTGCCTGGAGAGTAGGGGCTGAAGCTTTCTTT.

This clonotype was seen repeatedly, ten times or more. The chain employs TRBV5-1 and TRBJ2-1, with D unclear. V was clipped by 6 bases and J by 5 bases, with 6 bases between them. The CDR3 spans 11 residues. Germline V CDR1 and CDR2: SGHRS, YFSETQ. The CDR3 nucleotides are TGCGCCAGCATTCTAGACAATGAGCAGTTCTTC. Translating it yields CASILDNEQFF. Supplemented by reference TRBV5-1 and TRBJ2-1, the full variable domain reads KAGVTQTPRYLIKTRGQQVTLSCSPISGHRSVSWYQQTPGQGLQFLFEYFSETQRNKGNFPGRFSGRQFSNSRSEMNVSTLELGDSALYLCASILDNEQFFGPGTRLTVL.

The table lists this clonotype with many counts. The chain employs TRBV4-1 and TRBJ1-2, with unresolved D. Germline V gives CDR1 MGHRA, CDR2 YSYEKL. The CDR3 runs to 12 residues. V dropped 5 bases and J dropped 0 bases, with 4 bases sitting between them. This CDR3 is CASSNTNYGYTF. CDR3 sequence (DNA): TGCGCCAGCAGCAACACTAACTATGGCTACACCTTC.

Remarks on this clonotype: With a much larger clone just one base away, this may be a read error. The chain links TRBV15 to TRBJ2-7; D may be TRBD1 (6 bases). Trimming pared 3 bases from V and 2 bases from J, leaving 11 bases between. This CDR3 contains 14 residues. From germline, CDR1 is LNHNV and CDR2 YYDKDF (reference sequence). CDR3 sequence reads: CATSSTGKTYEQYF. CDR3 DNA sequence: TGTGCCACCAGCAGTACAGGGAAAACCTACGAGCAGTACTTC.

This clonotype was seen many times. V usage is TRBV14 and J usage is TRBJ1-2; tentative D call: TRBD1 (5 bases). The CDR3 contains 15 residues. Trimming removed 2 bases from V and 6 bases from J, with 16 bases in between. Germline values: CDR1 SGHDN, CDR2 FVKESK. The CDR3 DNA follows: TGTGCCAGCAGCCAAAGCGGGACCGTGCTGGATGGCTACACCTTC. This gives the protein CASSQSGTVLDGYTF.

In its sample, this clonotype was seen many times. The V and J genes are TRBV5-5 and TRBJ1-5; D not certain. Trimming removed 5 bases at V and 2 bases at J, with 14 bases between. Looked up from germline, CDR1 is SGHKS and CDR2 is YYEKEE (reference sequence). The CDR3 totals 15 residues. CDR3 sequence: CASRPTSRGNQPQHF. DNA for the CDR3: TGTGCCAGCAGGCCCACTTCTCGGGGCAATCAGCCCCAGCATTTT.

This clonotype was detected only a few times. This chain joins TRBV6-5 and TRBJ2-1; D is undetermined. The germline V gene has CDR1 MNHEY and CDR2 SVGAGI. This CDR3 region has 13 residues. V was pared by 0 bases and J by 7 bases, with 7 bases between. CDR3 DNA: TGTGCCAGCAGTTACTCAACACGGAATGAGCAGTTCTTC. It translates to CASSYSTRNEQFF.

As DNA, the CDR3 is TGTGCCAGCAGCCTGACTCCCGGGACACGCGGCTCTGGAAACACCATATATTTT. It is translated as CASSLTPGTRGSGNTIYF. The rearrangement joins TRBV4-2 to TRBJ1-3; weak D call: TRBD1 (6 bases). Germline V gives CDR1 LGHNA, CDR2 YNFKEQ. V was pared by 4 bases and J by 0 bases, with 19 bases between. The CDR3 loop spans 18 amino acids.

At least ten counts were recorded for this clonotype. The J gene is TRBJ2-1, the V gene TRBV20-1, with 10 bases fitting TRBD1. Trimming at V came to 7 bases and at J to 1 base, leaving 4 bases not matched to a gene. Germline V CDR1 and CDR2: DFQATT, SNEGSKA (reference sequence). CDR3 length equals 14 residues. The CDR3 sequence: CSVPGQGSYNEQFF. The CDR3 DNA reads as TGCAGTGTCCCGGGACAGGGGTCCTACAATGAGCAGTTCTTC.

This clonotype was detected many times. The gene calls are TRBV20-1 and TRBJ1-2; tentative D call: TRBD1 (6 bases). The V gene's germline CDR1 is DFQATT and CDR2 SNEGSKA (reference sequence). CDR3 length equals 15 residues. Trimming pared 3 bases from V and 1 base from J, leaving 15 bases between. CDR3 sequence: CSASLLRDNNYGYTF. In DNA form, the CDR3 reads TGCAGTGCTAGTCTCCTCCGGGACAATAACTATGGCTACACCTTC.